The 32 T cell receptor beta chains reported below all come from one sample, sequenced in a study of T cell changes during pregnancy in multiple sclerosis. Sequencing was performed with immunoSEQ multiplex PCR; in TCRdb, only in-frame clones are kept and a portion is missing. The profile shows 79,000 or so clones, approximately 92% of them singletons. The source was CD4+ T cells from peripheral blood mononuclear cells, collected before pregnancy. Every receptor here comes from a female donor with multiple sclerosis, enrolled in a pregnancy study.

This chain connects TRBV5-1 to TRBJ1-1; TRBD1 matches at 9 bases. Trimming at V came to 1 base and at J to 7 bases, leaving 8 bases not matched to a gene. CDR1 is SGHRS, CDR2 YFSETQ, per germline. The CDR3 is made up of 15 amino acids. CDR3 in amino acids: CASSLRGQGQGEAFF. CDR3 coding DNA: TGCGCCAGCAGCTTGAGAGGGCAGGGACAGGGTGAAGCTTTCTTT.

This chain joins TRBV7-3 and TRBJ2-7; the match to TRBD2 covers 15 bases. The CDR3 contains 17 residues. J gave up 4 bases and V 0 bases, and 4 bases lay outside the gene matches. Germline V gene lookup returns CDR1 SGHTA and CDR2 FQGTGA. This CDR3 reads CASSLTGTSGGRYEQYF. DNA for the CDR3: TGTGCCAGCAGCTTAACGGGGACTAGCGGGGGGAGATACGAGCAGTACTTC.

V is TRBV5-1 and J is TRBJ2-2, with 8 bases identical to TRBD1. J gave up 6 bases and V 4 bases, and 17 bases lay outside the gene matches. Germline loops: CDR1 SGHRS, CDR2 YFSETQ. This CDR3 contains 18 residues. In DNA, the CDR3 is TGCGCCAGCAGCCCTGGCCTTAGGGGCAGGGGGCGATCCGGGGAGCTGTTTTTT. It codes for CASSPGLRGRGRSGELFF.

The V and J genes are TRBV2 and TRBJ1-1; D unclear. The CDR3 contains 14 residues. Germline V gene sequence: CDR1 SNHLY, CDR2 FYNNEI. V was cut by 4 bases and J by 1 base, with 10 bases left in between. The CDR3 here is CASSVLLTNTEAFF. CDR3 nucleotide sequence: TGTGCCAGCAGTGTTCTACTAACGAACACTGAAGCTTTCTTT.

CDR3 DNA: TGTGCCAGCAGTGACACGGGACTGACCTCCTACGAGCAGTACTTC. It yields the protein CASSDTGLTSYEQYF. The V gene is TRBV6-4, the J gene TRBJ2-7; D may be TRBD2 (6 bases). From germline, CDR1 is MRHNA and CDR2 SNTAGT. V lost 2 bases and J 0 bases, leaving 11 bases between the germline ends. The CDR3 contains 15 residues.

The chain carries TRBV19 and TRBJ2-1, with a possible D match to TRBD2 (6 bases). The germline V and J ends were trimmed by 2 bases and 5 bases, with 7 bases remaining between them. From germline, CDR1 is LNHDA and CDR2 SQIVND (reference sequence). The CDR3 runs 13 residues. As DNA, the CDR3 is TGTGCCAGTAGTATACGGACTAACAATGAGCAGTTCTTC. Amino acid sequence: CASSIRTNNEQFF.

The chain uses TRBV6-6 and TRBJ2-1; 9 positions match TRBD2. Germline assignment: CDR1 MNHNY and CDR2 SVGAGI (reference sequence). The CDR3 has 14 residues. Trimming at V came to 0 bases and at J to 8 bases, leaving 2 bases not matched to a gene. For the CDR3, the DNA is TGTGCCAGCAGTTACTCGGCGGGAGGGTATGAGCAGTTCTTC. Translation: CASSYSAGGYEQFF.

In its sample, this clone was seen a few times. The chain has TRBV10-1 and TRBJ1-1; possible D gene TRBD1, 6 bases. V lost 7 bases, J lost 0 bases, and 24 bases lay in between. This CDR3 is 18 amino acids long. Germline loops: CDR1 WNHNN, CDR2 SYGVQD (reference sequence). The CDR3 is CASINHLDSPHMNTEAFF. The CDR3, as DNA: TGCGCCAGCATCAACCACCTGGACAGCCCACACATGAACACTGAAGCTTTCTTT.

This clone was counted between two and nine times. The V and J genes are TRBV2 and TRBJ2-3; D ambiguous. Germline CDR1 SNHLY, CDR2 FYNNEI. The CDR3 extends over 11 amino acids. Trimming took 3 bases from V and 5 from J, leaving 3 bases between them. CDR3 sequence reads: CASSERDTQYF. CDR3 DNA: TGTGCCAGCAGTGAGCGAGATACGCAGTATTTT. Variable domain in full (rest from reference TRBV2 and TRBJ2-3): EPEVTQTPSHQVTQMGQEVILRCVPISNHLYFYWYRQILGQKVEFLVSFYNNEISEKSEIFDDQFSVERPDGSNFTLKIRSTKLEDSAMYFCASSERDTQYFGPGTRLTVL.

This clone was detected only once. The chain is built from TRBV7-2 and TRBJ2-1; D might be TRBD1 (6 bases). Trimming removed 5 bases from V and 8 bases from J, with 13 bases in between. Germline CDR1 SGHTA, CDR2 FQGNSA. The CDR3 sequence is 13 residues long. CDR3 sequence (DNA): TGTGCCAGCAGCCCACTCAGGGGCCATGAGCAGTTCTTC. Translating it yields CASSPLRGHEQFF.

V usage is TRBV5-4 and J usage is TRBJ2-5; D ambiguous. V was trimmed by 0 bases and J by 2 bases, leaving 5 bases between them. Germline CDR1 SGHNT, CDR2 YYREEE (reference sequence). The CDR3 sequence is 13 residues long. The CDR3 loop is CASSLVAQETQYF. The CDR3 nucleotides read TGTGCCAGCAGCTTGGTGGCTCAAGAGACCCAGTACTTC.

This clone appeared a single time. The V gene is TRBV10-2, the J gene TRBJ1-2, with D maybe TRBD1 (6 bases). CDR3 length: 15 residues. V dropped 3 bases and J dropped 6 bases, with 17 bases sitting between them. Germline CDR1 and CDR2: WSHSY and SAAADI. The DNA of the CDR3 is TGCGCCAGCAGTGATAGCAACAGGGCATGGGATGGCTACACCTTC. Translating gives CASSDSNRAWDGYTF.

The chain combines TRBV28 with TRBJ2-3, with TRBD2 matching over 12 bases. This CDR3 comprises 16 residues. V trimming: 6 bases; J trimming: 0 bases; junction bases outside the gene matches: 4. Germline loops: CDR1 MDHEN, CDR2 SYDVKM. Written as DNA, the CDR3 is TGTGCCAGCAGCCACGGACTAGCGGGAAGCACAGATACGCAGTATTTT. Amino acid sequence: CASSHGLAGSTDTQYF. The variable domain in full, with the rest retrieved from reference TRBV28 and TRBJ2-3, is DVKVTQSSRYLVKRTGEKVFLECVQDMDHENMFWYRQDPGLGLRLIYFSYDVKMKEKGDIPEGYSVSREKKERFSLILESASTNQTSMYLCASSHGLAGSTDTQYFGPGTRLTVL.

This clone was picked up many times. The chain links TRBV5-6 to TRBJ1-1; TRBD1 aligns across 8 bases. V lost 3 bases and J lost 7; bases outside the gene matches: 8. Germline V lookup: CDR1 SGHDT, CDR2 YYEEEE. The CDR3 is 14 amino acids. The CDR3 reads CASSSTGGVGEAFF. The CDR3 coding sequence is TGTGCCAGCAGCTCTACAGGGGGAGTGGGTGAAGCTTTCTTT.

J is TRBJ1-6 and V is TRBV5-1; 9 bases are a match to TRBD1. This CDR3 is 15 amino acids long. CDR1 is SGHRS, CDR2 YFSETQ, per germline. V trimming: 0 bases; J trimming: 12 bases; junction bases outside the gene matches: 7. For the CDR3, the DNA is TGCGCCAGCAGCTTGGAAACGGGACAGGGCCGACCCCTCCACTTT. Encoded protein: CASSLETGQGRPLHF.

The V and J genes are TRBV27 and TRBJ1-3, with 7 bases aligning to TRBD1. Germline V lookup: CDR1 MNHEY, CDR2 SMNVEV (reference sequence). The trim removed 6 bases at V and 3 bases at J, leaving 8 bases unmatched. This CDR3 has 15 amino acids. The CDR3, as DNA: TGTGCCAGCAGGTCCTCCGGGACAGTTGGAAACACCATATATTTT. Protein product: CASRSSGTVGNTIYF.

The V gene is TRBV30, the J gene TRBJ1-1, with D unresolved. Between the trimmed V and J ends, which lost 4 bases and 5 bases, there was a span of 14 bases. The CDR3 is 13 residues long. The germline V gene encodes CDR1 GTSNPN and CDR2 SVGIG (reference sequence). The DNA of the CDR3 is TGTGCCTGGACCGGGTTTTTCGAGACTGAAGCTTTCTTT. Residues: CAWTGFFETEAFF.

The rearrangement joins TRBV4-1 to TRBJ2-7; D possibly corresponds to TRBD2 (5 bases). Deletions cut 0 bases from V and 3 bases from J, with 18 bases between. The CDR3 runs to 17 residues. The germline V gene has CDR1 MGHRA and CDR2 YSYEKL. The CDR3 here is CASSQEIPARDHYEQYF. The CDR3 DNA reads TGCGCCAGCAGCCAAGAAATTCCGGCCCGGGATCACTACGAGCAGTACTTC.

The chain recombines TRBV6-5 with TRBJ1-1, with D possibly being TRBD1 (5 bases). CDR1 is MNHEY and CDR2 is SVGAGI in the germline V gene. V dropped 3 bases and J dropped 11 bases, with 19 bases sitting between them. CDR3 length: 14 amino acids. CDR3 loop: CASSYTPDSRGAFF. CDR3 in DNA: TGTGCCAGCAGTTATACCCCGGACTCCCGGGGGGCTTTCTTT.

V usage is TRBV9 and J usage is TRBJ1-6, with a possible D match to TRBD1 (5 bases). The CDR3 runs 18 residues. Germline loops: CDR1 SGDLS, CDR2 YYNGEE. With 4 bases removed from V and 0 bases from J, the gap between germline ends came to 17 bases. The DNA of the CDR3 is TGTGCCAGCAGCTCCCTAGGGGCCTCTAGCTCCTATAATTCACCCCTCCACTTT. Translated, it gives CASSSLGASSSYNSPLHF.

The V gene is TRBV29-1, the J gene TRBJ2-3; 8 bases map to TRBD2. The CDR3 contains 14 residues. The V gene's germline CDR1 is SQVTM and CDR2 ANQGSEA. V shed 4 bases, J shed 8 bases, and the junction held 11 bases outside the gene matches. This CDR3 is CSVATSVPPTTQYF. The CDR3 bases are TGCAGCGTTGCGACTAGCGTGCCCCCCACTACGCAGTATTTT.

This clone was seen just once. The chain recombines TRBV27 with TRBJ2-1; 15 bases fit TRBD2. Germline CDR1 MNHEY, CDR2 SMNVEV (reference sequence). The CDR3 is made up of 16 amino acids. With V trimmed by 6 bases and J by 5 bases, 5 bases remained unmatched. The CDR3 sequence is CASRLGLAGGDNEQFF. CDR3 bases: TGTGCCAGCAGATTGGGACTAGCGGGAGGTGACAATGAGCAGTTCTTC.

This rearrangement joins TRBV6-1 to TRBJ2-7; TRBD1 is a possible D gene (6 bases). The CDR3 consists of 15 residues. Germline CDR1 MNHNS, CDR2 SASEGT. The CDR3 is CVARGSVGFSYEQYF. CDR3 sequence (DNA): TGTGTCGCCAGGGGTTCGGTTGGGTTCTCCTACGAGCAGTACTTC.

The J gene is TRBJ1-2, the V gene TRBV30; TRBD1 is a possible D gene (5 bases). Germline assignment: CDR1 GTSNPN and CDR2 SVGIG (reference sequence). Deletions cut 2 bases from V and 4 bases from J, with 11 bases between. The length of the CDR3 is 13 residues. CDR3 sequence (DNA): TGTGCCTGGAGTCCATTGACAGCCTATGGCTACACCTTC. Translation: CAWSPLTAYGYTF. Full variable domain (missing parts from reference TRBV30 and TRBJ1-2): SQTIHQWPATLVQPVGSPLSLECTVEGTSNPNLYWYRQAAGRGLQLLFYSVGIGQISSEVPQNLSASRPQDRQFILSSKKLLLSDSGFYLCAWSPLTAYGYTFGSGTRLTVV.

The chain is built from TRBV5-4 and TRBJ2-7; no definite D call. The CDR3 runs 12 residues. Germline assignment: CDR1 SGHNT and CDR2 YYREEE (reference sequence). Trimming shortened V by 0 bases and J by 7 bases, and 8 bases separated the two germline ends. The CDR3: CASSLGNLEQYF. As DNA, the CDR3 is TGTGCCAGCAGCTTGGGAAACTTAGAGCAGTACTTC.

This rearrangement joins TRBV10-3 to TRBJ2-2; 8 bases agree with TRBD2. The CDR3 loop spans 16 amino acids. Germline CDR1 is ENHRY and CDR2 is SYGVKD. V was clipped by 5 bases and J by 0 bases; unmatched bases: 5. This chain's CDR3 is CAISIQRGSNTGELFF. CDR3 in DNA: TGTGCCATCAGTATCCAGCGGGGGTCGAACACCGGGGAGCTGTTTTTT.

The J gene is TRBJ1-6, the V gene TRBV10-3; D possibly corresponds to TRBD1 (5 bases). Deletions cut 3 bases from V and 10 bases from J, with 10 bases between. The germline CDR1 and CDR2 sequences are ENHRY and SYGVKD. The CDR3 runs to 13 residues. The CDR3 sequence: CAISDKGVSPLHF. The CDR3 DNA sequence: TGTGCCATCAGTGATAAAGGGGTCTCACCCCTCCACTTT.

The V and J genes are TRBV10-3 and TRBJ2-1; 11 bases line up with TRBD2. Losses at the gene ends were 6 bases for V and 4 bases for J; bases not matched to a gene: 17. The CDR3 runs 19 residues. CDR1 is ENHRY and CDR2 is SYGVKD in the germline V gene. The CDR3 reads CAIRQRTSGPGLLYNEQFF. In nucleotides, the CDR3 is TGTGCCATCAGACAAAGGACTAGCGGGCCGGGTCTACTTTACAATGAGCAGTTCTTC.

J is TRBJ2-3 and V is TRBV19; TRBD2 matches 11 bases. V shed 8 bases and J 3 bases; nucleotides not matched to a gene: 10. The CDR3 length is 16 residues. CDR1 and CDR2 (germline): LNHDA, SQIVND (reference sequence). The CDR3 sequence: CASSPTSGEGTDTQYF. In DNA form, the CDR3 reads TGTGCCAGTTCCCCGACTAGCGGGGAGGGAACAGATACGCAGTATTTT.

The chain couples TRBV9 to TRBJ2-5; D remains ambiguous. Germline CDR1 SGDLS, CDR2 YYNGEE. V was clipped by 0 bases and J by 2 bases, with 14 bases between them. There are 16 residues in the CDR3. For the CDR3, the DNA is TGTGCCAGCAGCGTAGCTGTTCTCCTAGGACAAGAGACCCAGTACTTC. This encodes CASSVAVLLGQETQYF.

The V call is TRBV6-5, the J call TRBJ2-7, with no clear D. The CDR3 is made up of 15 amino acids. Trimming took 5 bases from V and 3 from J, leaving 17 bases between them. Germline V CDR1 and CDR2: MNHEY, SVGAGI. The CDR3 is CASSPYDSKNYEQYF. The CDR3 nucleotides are TGTGCCAGCAGTCCGTACGACTCGAAAAACTACGAGCAGTACTTC.

The V and J genes are TRBV4-2 and TRBJ1-1, with D possibly being TRBD1 (5 bases). CDR1 and CDR2 from the germline V gene are LGHNA and YNFKEQ. The CDR3 length is 15 residues. V was shortened by 4 bases and J by 5 bases, with 17 bases between the two germline ends. The CDR3: CASSLQMGRGTEAFF. The DNA for the CDR3 is TGTGCCAGCAGCCTTCAGATGGGACGGGGGACTGAAGCTTTCTTT.